The 29 T cell receptor beta chains given below trace back to one sample, sequenced in a study of beta chain features in type 1 diabetes. Reverse transcribing all isolated RNA meant expressed TCRB transcripts were sequenced. TCRdb's copy holds only in-frame clones and misses some; the assay was immunoSEQ multiplex PCR. This table holds 150,000 to 190,000 clones, over 9% found once. The study's findings and limits: TCRB CDR3s from Type 1 diabetes patients were moderately but significantly shorter in all four CD4+ subsets.

The antigens for these receptors are not known. The sequenced material came from central memory CD4+ T cells from blood. These receptors were taken from a man aged 25-45 years with type 1 diabetes.

The rearrangement joins TRBV19 to TRBJ1-5; D not resolved. CDR3 length equals 12 residues. CDR1 is LNHDA and CDR2 is SQIVND in the germline V gene (reference sequence). Trimming removed 3 bases at V and 6 bases at J, with 6 bases between. CDR3 loop: CASSMRSQPQHF. The CDR3 nucleotides read TGTGCCAGTAGTATGAGGAGTCAGCCCCAGCATTTT.

This clone was picked up a small number of times. The rearrangement uses TRBV9 and TRBJ2-1, with 7 bases matching TRBD2. The CDR3 has 15 residues. Per germline, CDR1 SGDLS and CDR2 YYNGEE. V lost 3 bases to trimming and J lost 4 bases; unmatched junction nucleotides: 7. The CDR3 DNA reads as TGTGCCAGCAGCGCTACGACTAGCAGGTACAATGAGCAGTTCTTC. Its protein product is CASSATTSRYNEQFF.

This clone was seen a few times. The J gene is TRBJ1-5, the V gene TRBV19; 11 bases map to TRBD1. The CDR3 is 15 amino acids. The trim removed 4 bases at V and 8 bases at J, leaving 7 bases unmatched. Germline lookup yields CDR1 LNHDA and CDR2 SQIVND (reference sequence). The CDR3 sequence is CASSRSGQGAKPQHF. Written as DNA, the CDR3 is TGTGCCAGTAGTAGATCCGGACAGGGGGCTAAGCCCCAGCATTTT. The variable domain in full, completed from reference TRBV19 and TRBJ1-5, reads DGGITQSPKYLFRKEGQNVTLSCEQNLNHDAMYWYRQDPGQGLRLIYYSQIVNDFQKGDIAEGYSVSREKKESFPLTVTSAQKNPTAFYLCASSRSGQGAKPQHFGDGTRLSIL.

Details on this clone: This specimen includes other DNA sequences encoding the same CDR3. The rearrangement uses TRBV29-1 and TRBJ1-5; D possibly corresponds to TRBD1 (6 bases). Trimming pared 4 bases from V and 2 bases from J, leaving 9 bases between. Per the germline V gene, CDR1 is SQVTM and CDR2 is ANQGSEA. CDR3 length: 13 residues. The chain's CDR3 is CSVGAGGNQPQHF. Here the CDR3 DNA reads TGCAGCGTTGGGGCAGGGGGCAATCAGCCCCAGCATTTT.

This clone was picked up a small number of times. The genes are TRBV18 and TRBJ2-7; 8 bases map to TRBD2. J gave up 2 bases and V 4 bases, and 7 bases lay outside the gene matches. The CDR3 runs 15 residues. Germline V gene lookup returns CDR1 KGHSH and CDR2 LQKENI. The CDR3 here is CASSRSSGWAYEQYF. CDR3 sequence (DNA): TGTGCCAGCTCACGATCTAGCGGGTGGGCCTACGAGCAGTACTTC.

The rearrangement joins TRBV25-1 to TRBJ1-1; possible D gene TRBD1, 5 bases. This CDR3 is 12 amino acids long. Germline CDR1 is MGHDK and CDR2 is SYGVNS. Trimming removed 7 bases from V and 1 base from J, with 7 bases in between. Here the CDR3 DNA reads TGTGCCAGCATCGACAGGAACACTGAAGCTTTCTTT. Translated: CASIDRNTEAFF.

This clone occurred a few times. The chain employs TRBV9 and TRBJ2-3; TRBD2 matches 12 bases. The CDR3 spans 18 residues. From germline, CDR1 is SGDLS and CDR2 YYNGEE. V lost 0 bases to trimming and J lost 3 bases; unmatched junction nucleotides: 8. The CDR3 spells CASSVAPLLAGGTDTQYF. The DNA for the CDR3 is TGTGCCAGCAGCGTAGCGCCCTTACTAGCGGGAGGAACAGATACGCAGTATTTT.

This clone showed up just a few times. This chain joins TRBV30 and TRBJ2-5, with TRBD1 matching over 8 bases. The length of the CDR3 is 14 residues. With 1 base clipped from V and 4 bases from J, the junction kept 5 bases outside the gene matches. Germline CDR1 is GTSNPN and CDR2 is SVGIG (reference sequence). CDR3 nucleotide sequence: TGTGCCTGGAGTGGGGCAGGGGGCACAGAGACCCAGTACTTC. Its translation: CAWSGAGGTETQYF.

This clone was seen only a few times. The chain links TRBV19 to TRBJ2-7; 7 bases are shared with TRBD2. The CDR3 is made up of 15 amino acids. After removal of 5 bases from V and 0 bases from J, the junction contained 7 bases not matched to a gene. CDR1 LNHDA and CDR2 SQIVND come from the germline V gene (reference sequence). The CDR3 is CASSFSGESSYEQYF. The DNA for the CDR3 is TGTGCCAGTAGTTTCAGCGGGGAGAGCTCCTACGAGCAGTACTTC.

The chain joins TRBV19 to TRBJ2-5, with 9 bases aligning to TRBD2. V dropped 5 bases and J dropped 5; count of bases not matched to a gene: 6. Germline CDR1 is LNHDA and CDR2 is SQIVND (reference sequence). This CDR3 is built from 14 residues. The CDR3 coding sequence is TGTGCCAGTAGTTGGGGACTAGCTGGGGAGACCCAGTACTTC. This gives the protein CASSWGLAGETQYF. Based on the CDR3 plus reference TRBV19 and TRBJ2-5, the full variable domain is DGGITQSPKYLFRKEGQNVTLSCEQNLNHDAMYWYRQDPGQGLRLIYYSQIVNDFQKGDIAEGYSVSREKKESFPLTVTSAQKNPTAFYLCASSWGLAGETQYFGPGTRLLVL.

J is TRBJ2-1 and V is TRBV9; tentative D call: TRBD1 (5 bases). Trimming removed 0 bases at V and 1 base at J, with 8 bases between. Germline CDR1 and CDR2: SGDLS and YYNGEE. The CDR3 runs to 15 residues. CDR3 coding DNA: TGTGCCAGCAGCGTAGGACCAGGGTCCTACAATGAGCAGTTCTTC. This gives the protein CASSVGPGSYNEQFF.

This clone has a handful of counts. This sequence joins TRBV28 and TRBJ2-5; the match to TRBD1 covers 9 bases. The ends lost 3 bases at V and 2 bases at J; junction bases unmatched: 1. Germline V gene sequence: CDR1 MDHEN, CDR2 SYDVKM. This CDR3 region has 14 residues. CDR3 in amino acids: CASSLDRGQETQYF. The CDR3 region has the DNA TGTGCCAGCAGTTTGGACAGGGGTCAAGAGACCCAGTACTTC.

This chain links TRBV19 with TRBJ1-5; D possibly corresponds to TRBD1 (5 bases). The germline V and J ends were trimmed by 5 bases and 0 bases, with 14 bases remaining between them. Germline V gives CDR1 LNHDA, CDR2 SQIVND (reference sequence). The CDR3 is 16 amino acids. CDR3 in amino acids: CASSVQGLNSNQPQHF. The DNA of the CDR3 is TGTGCCAGTAGTGTCCAGGGCCTCAATAGCAATCAGCCCCAGCATTTT.

In this sample, this clone turned up a few times. This rearrangement joins TRBV14 to TRBJ2-5; 7 nucleotides align to TRBD2. J was trimmed by 7 bases and V by 1 base; bases with no gene match: 6. There are 14 residues in the CDR3. Germline CDR1 reads SGHDN; CDR2 reads FVKESK. CDR3 sequence reads: CASSQGEGPVTQYF. The CDR3 region has the DNA TGTGCCAGCAGCCAAGGGGAGGGCCCTGTGACCCAGTACTTC.

The V gene is TRBV14, the J gene TRBJ2-7; 12 bases agree with TRBD2. V trimming: 4 bases; J trimming: 0 bases; junction bases outside the gene matches: 7. Germline assignment: CDR1 SGHDN and CDR2 FVKESK. The CDR3 extends over 17 amino acids. The CDR3 spells CASSRLLTSGSSYEQYF. The CDR3 nucleotides read TGTGCCAGCAGCCGACTACTGACTAGCGGGAGCTCCTACGAGCAGTACTTC.

CDR3 sequence reads: CAWSGGLAGSYNEQFF. The CDR3 DNA reads TGTGCCTGGAGTGGGGGACTAGCGGGTTCCTACAATGAGCAGTTCTTC. The rearrangement links TRBV30 to TRBJ2-1, with 12 positions matching TRBD2. Germline V gene lookup returns CDR1 GTSNPN and CDR2 SVGIG (reference sequence). This CDR3 contains 16 residues. J was trimmed by 1 base and V by 1 base; bases with no gene match: 2.

The table lists this clone with a few counts. The CDR3 sequence is CASRIQGTEAFF. CDR3 bases: TGTGCCAGCAGAATACAGGGGACTGAAGCTTTCTTT. The chain couples TRBV28 to TRBJ1-1; TRBD1 matches at 7 bases. Germline V gene lookup returns CDR1 MDHEN and CDR2 SYDVKM. The CDR3 is 12 residues long. Trimming cost V 6 bases and J 5 bases; bases outside gene matches: 3.

This chain joins TRBV10-3 and TRBJ2-2, with 7 nucleotides matching TRBD1. J gave up 1 base and V 0 bases, and 2 bases lay outside the gene matches. Germline CDR1 is ENHRY and CDR2 is SYGVKD. The CDR3 totals 16 residues. CDR3 amino acids: CAISESGQVNTGELFF. CDR3 DNA: TGTGCCATCAGTGAGTCTGGACAGGTGAACACCGGGGAGCTGTTTTTT.

This clone has more than one count but fewer than ten. The J gene is TRBJ2-5, the V gene TRBV28, with a weak D call TRBD1 (7 bases). The germline V gene has CDR1 MDHEN and CDR2 SYDVKM. The CDR3 sequence is 15 residues long. Trimming pared 5 bases from V and 3 bases from J, leaving 16 bases between. This CDR3 is CASSKGGGGEETQYF. The CDR3 bases are TGTGCCAGCAGTAAGGGTGGAGGGGGCGAAGAGACCCAGTACTTC.

V is TRBV5-1 and J is TRBJ2-7; D perhaps matches TRBD2 (5 bases). The germline V gene encodes CDR1 SGHRS and CDR2 YFSETQ. This CDR3 is built from 14 residues. With 4 bases removed from V and 2 bases from J, the gap between germline ends came to 13 bases. The CDR3 region is CASSPGVITYEQYF. The DNA of the CDR3 is TGCGCCAGCAGCCCCGGGGTGATCACCTACGAGCAGTACTTC. The full variable domain, with the rest looked up from reference TRBV5-1 and TRBJ2-7, is KAGVTQTPRYLIKTRGQQVTLSCSPISGHRSVSWYQQTPGQGLQFLFEYFSETQRNKGNFPGRFSGRQFSNSRSEMNVSTLELGDSALYLCASSPGVITYEQYFGPGTRLTVT.

This clone came up a few times. Written as DNA, the CDR3 is TGTGCCAGCAGCTTCGTCGGGACAGCGTACAATGAGCAGTTCTTC. Its translation: CASSFVGTAYNEQFF. This rearrangement joins TRBV5-4 to TRBJ2-1, with 7 positions matching TRBD1. Germline V gene lookup returns CDR1 SGHNT and CDR2 YYREEE (reference sequence). The CDR3 is made up of 15 amino acids. J lost 4 bases, V lost 2 bases, and 6 bases had no gene match.

The rearrangement links TRBV9 to TRBJ2-4, with 12 nucleotides matching TRBD2. Germline V gene sequence: CDR1 SGDLS, CDR2 YYNGEE. The CDR3 sequence is 14 residues long. Trimming at V came to 3 bases and at J to 9 bases, leaving 4 bases not matched to a gene. The CDR3 reads CASSATSGSGIQYF. Here the CDR3 DNA reads TGTGCCAGCAGCGCGACTAGCGGGAGTGGCATTCAGTACTTC.

In its sample, this clone was seen a few times. The gene calls are TRBV27 and TRBJ2-1; 8 nucleotides align to TRBD2. Trimming removed 8 bases from V and 0 bases from J; junction bases left unmatched: 6. This CDR3 is 15 amino acids long. Germline CDR1 reads MNHEY; CDR2 reads SMNVEV (reference sequence). In DNA form, the CDR3 reads TGTGCCAGCCGCTTAGGGACTAGCTCCTACAATGAGCAGTTCTTC. As protein: CASRLGTSSYNEQFF.

The gene calls are TRBV10-3 and TRBJ1-2; perhaps TRBD1 as D (5 bases). V lost 6 bases, J lost 5 bases, and 13 bases lay in between. CDR1 and CDR2 from the germline V gene are ENHRY and SYGVKD. The length of the CDR3 is 13 residues. Here the CDR3 DNA reads TGTGCCATCAGCGAGGTCAGGGCGTATGGCTACACCTTC. As protein: CAISEVRAYGYTF.

Many counts were recorded for this clone. The V gene is TRBV30, the J gene TRBJ2-3, with 12 bases aligning to TRBD2. Losses at the gene ends were 4 bases for V and 1 base for J; bases not matched to a gene: 6. The germline CDR1 and CDR2 sequences are GTSNPN and SVGIG (reference sequence). The CDR3 loop spans 16 amino acids. This CDR3 reads CAWTPGLAGRTDTQYF. The CDR3 DNA reads TGTGCCTGGACTCCGGGACTAGCGGGCCGCACAGATACGCAGTATTTT.

The J gene is TRBJ1-3, the V gene TRBV30, with 7 bases that match TRBD1. Germline CDR1 reads GTSNPN; CDR2 reads SVGIG (reference sequence). The CDR3 contains 15 residues. CDR3 region: CAGRQGSLSGNTIYF. In nucleotides, the CDR3 is TGTGCTGGGAGACAGGGTAGTTTGTCTGGAAACACCATATATTTT.

The chain links TRBV4-3 to TRBJ2-5; possible D gene TRBD1, 7 bases. Germline CDR1 and CDR2: LGHNA and YSLEER. V gave up 4 bases and J gave up 5 bases, with 11 bases separating them. CDR3 length equals 13 residues. The CDR3 reads CASSPRGVETQYF. The CDR3 coding sequence is TGCGCCAGCAGCCCCAGGGGGGTCGAGACCCAGTACTTC.

This clone was found many times. The chain has TRBV29-1 and TRBJ2-6; 7 positions match TRBD1. Trimming at V came to 6 bases and at J to 0 bases, leaving 2 bases not matched to a gene. From germline, CDR1 is SQVTM and CDR2 ANQGSEA. CDR3 length equals 14 residues. The CDR3 loop is CSVGQSSGANVLTF. In nucleotides, the CDR3 is TGCAGCGTGGGACAGAGCTCTGGGGCCAACGTCCTGACTTTC. Together with reference TRBV29-1 and TRBJ2-6, the CDR3 gives the full variable domain: SAVISQKPSRDICQRGTSLTIQCQVDSQVTMMFWYRQQPGQSLTLIATANQGSEATYESGFVIDKFPISRPNLTFSTLTVSNMSPEDSSIYLCSVGQSSGANVLTFGAGSRLTVL.

The rearrangement links TRBV4-3 to TRBJ2-1; 12 bases align to TRBD2. The V gene end was trimmed by 2 bases and the J gene end by 10 bases; junction bases not matched to a gene: 12. The CDR3 spans 17 residues. The germline gives CDR1 LGHNA, CDR2 YSLEER. The CDR3: CASSQTHPLAGGREQFF. Written as DNA, the CDR3 is TGCGCCAGCAGCCAAACTCACCCACTAGCGGGAGGTCGGGAGCAGTTCTTC.